One and the same sample provided the 23 T cell receptor beta chains below, sequenced in a study of T cell responses to AZD1222 COVID-19 vaccine. Measured with immunoSEQ multiplex PCR; TCRdb has only the in-frame clones, and not every one. The data contain about 100,000 clones, around 87% of them singletons. The sequencing used peripheral blood, collected on day 0 of MenACWY control vaccination. Source of these receptors: an adult in good health.

The chain combines TRBV7-2 with TRBJ2-7; 10 bases map to TRBD2. V shed 8 bases and J 3 bases; nucleotides not matched to a gene: 10. CDR3 length: 15 residues. The V gene's germline CDR1 is SGHTA and CDR2 FQGNSA. The CDR3 DNA follows: TGTGCCAGCGCCTCTAGCGGGGGCCTTTTCTACGAGCAGTACTTC. It specifies CASASSGGLFYEQYF.

The chain couples TRBV7-8 to TRBJ1-5; D possibly corresponds to TRBD1 (6 bases). The CDR3 contains 17 residues. Trimming removed 5 bases at V and 2 bases at J, with 19 bases between. CDR1 is SGHVS, CDR2 FQNEAQ, per germline. The CDR3 is CASSPTEGGGGNQPQHF. CDR3 in DNA: TGTGCCAGCAGCCCGACCGAAGGGGGTGGGGGCAATCAGCCCCAGCATTTT.

The V and J genes are TRBV30 and TRBJ1-1; D gene uncertain. Germline V gene data show CDR1 as GTSNPN and CDR2 as SVGIG (reference sequence). The CDR3 has 13 residues. The germline V and J ends were trimmed by 3 bases and 1 base, with 9 bases remaining between them. For the CDR3, the DNA is TGTGCCTGGAGCAGGACGGCGAACACTGAAGCTTTCTTT. It yields the protein CAWSRTANTEAFF.

The V gene is TRBV5-1, the J gene TRBJ1-6; D may be TRBD1 (6 bases). Germline V lookup: CDR1 SGHRS, CDR2 YFSETQ. V lost 0 bases to trimming and J lost 4 bases, with 8 bases between them. The CDR3 consists of 15 residues. DNA for the CDR3: TGCGCCAGCAGCTTGGGACAGGCTTATAATTCACCCCTCCACTTT. This translates into CASSLGQAYNSPLHF.

The chain couples TRBV2 to TRBJ2-7; D could derive from TRBD1 or TRBD2 (5 bases each). There are 11 residues in the CDR3. Germline CDR1 SNHLY, CDR2 FYNNEI. V was pared by 6 bases and J by 2 bases, with 5 bases between. The CDR3 loop reads CASRGAYEQYF. The CDR3 DNA is TGTGCCAGCAGGGGGGCCTACGAGCAGTACTTC.

The V call is TRBV7-2, the J call TRBJ2-4, with a possible D match to TRBD2 (6 bases). The CDR3 spans 14 residues. Germline V gene data show CDR1 as SGHTA and CDR2 as FQGNSA. The V gene lost 6 bases and the J gene lost 5 bases, with 14 bases spanning the gap. The CDR3, as DNA: TGTGCCAGCAGATTGGGAAGGGAGGAAAACATTCAGTACTTC. Its translation is CASRLGREENIQYF.

The chain is built from TRBV27 and TRBJ2-7, with 9 bases that match TRBD1. The CDR3 runs 14 residues. CDR1 and CDR2 (germline): MNHEY, SMNVEV (reference sequence). J lost 3 bases, V lost 5 bases, and 5 bases had no gene match. The CDR3 sequence is CASSELTGGYEQYF. Here the CDR3 DNA reads TGTGCCAGCAGTGAGTTGACAGGGGGCTACGAGCAGTACTTC.

The V call is TRBV7-2, the J call TRBJ2-5, with TRBD1 as a possible D gene (6 bases). The CDR3 sequence is 14 residues long. Trimming removed 2 bases at V and 2 bases at J, with 9 bases between. From germline, CDR1 is SGHTA and CDR2 FQGNSA. CDR3 sequence: CASSLTGIQETQYF. The CDR3 region has the DNA TGTGCCAGCAGCTTAACAGGGATACAAGAGACCCAGTACTTC.

The chain has TRBV5-1 and TRBJ2-6; D not certain. CDR3 length equals 15 residues. V was clipped by 8 bases and J by 2 bases, with 14 bases between them. The germline V gene has CDR1 SGHRS and CDR2 YFSETQ. This CDR3 reads CASTLGRPGANVLTF. The CDR3 region has the DNA TGCGCCAGTACCCTCGGACGGCCTGGGGCCAACGTCCTGACTTTC.

A few counts support this clone. The chain carries TRBV5-6 and TRBJ1-1; no clear D gene. The V end lost 0 bases, the J end lost 5 bases, and 14 bases lay between the germline ends. Germline CDR1 reads SGHDT; CDR2 reads YYEEEE. The length of the CDR3 is 15 residues. The CDR3 region is CASSLAGTGPTEAFF. Here the CDR3 DNA reads TGTGCCAGCAGCTTGGCCGGTACCGGGCCGACTGAAGCTTTCTTT.

The chain employs TRBV5-8 and TRBJ1-1; the D is unclear. The CDR3 length is 15 residues. V was clipped by 4 bases and J by 5 bases, with 18 bases between them. From germline, CDR1 is SGHTS and CDR2 YDEGEE. The CDR3 spells CASSPDFWGGTEAFF. The CDR3 nucleotides are TGTGCCAGCAGCCCTGATTTTTGGGGAGGGACTGAAGCTTTCTTT. Drawing the rest from reference TRBV5-8 and TRBJ1-1, the complete variable domain is EAGVTQSPTHLIKTRGQQATLRCSPISGHTSVYWYQQALGLGLQFLLWYDEGEERNRGNFPPRFSGRQFPNYSSELNVNALELEDSALYLCASSPDFWGGTEAFFGQGTRLTVV.

The gene calls are TRBV4-3 and TRBJ1-4; D is perhaps TRBD1 (5 bases). There are 16 residues in the CDR3. The germline V and J ends were trimmed by 1 base and 6 bases, with 15 bases remaining between them. Germline CDR1 and CDR2: LGHNA and YSLEER. Here the CDR3 DNA reads TGCGCCAGCAGCCAAGGCGTGACGGGGGGTGATGAAAAACTGTTTTTT. This translates into CASSQGVTGGDEKLFF.

V gene TRBV7-2 combines with J gene TRBJ2-2, with 7 positions matching TRBD1. The CDR3 has 16 amino acids. Germline V CDR1 and CDR2: SGHTA, FQGNSA. V lost 3 bases and J lost 1; bases outside the gene matches: 5. The CDR3 protein is CASSFVTGMNTGELFF. CDR3 DNA sequence: TGTGCCAGCAGCTTCGTGACAGGGATGAACACCGGGGAGCTGTTTTTT.

The CDR3 is CASSVGGRTNEKLFF. The CDR3 DNA is TGTGCCAGCAGCGTAGGTGGCAGAACTAATGAAAAACTGTTTTTT. J is TRBJ1-4 and V is TRBV9; D ambiguous. Per germline, CDR1 SGDLS and CDR2 YYNGEE. Deletions cut 0 bases from V and 1 base from J, with 7 bases between. CDR3 length: 15 residues.

The chain carries TRBV2 and TRBJ1-2; 7 nucleotides match TRBD1. V trimming: 6 bases; J trimming: 6 bases; junction bases outside the gene matches: 10. This CDR3 contains 14 residues. Germline assignment: CDR1 SNHLY and CDR2 FYNNEI. For the CDR3, the DNA is TGTGCCAGCAGGGATCCGGGACAGAGTGATGGCTACACCTTC. Amino acid sequence: CASRDPGQSDGYTF.

CDR3 bases: TGTGCCAGTAGGAACAGGGGAAGCACCGGGGAGCTGTTTTTT. It translates to CASRNRGSTGELFF. V usage is TRBV19 and J usage is TRBJ2-2, with 7 bases matching TRBD1. V dropped 6 bases and J dropped 4; count of bases not matched to a gene: 5. CDR3 length: 14 amino acids. Germline CDR1 is LNHDA and CDR2 is SQIVND (reference sequence).

The chain employs TRBV5-1 and TRBJ1-1; 8 bases fit TRBD1. J gave up 0 bases and V 3 bases, and 7 bases lay outside the gene matches. From germline, CDR1 is SGHRS and CDR2 YFSETQ. There are 16 residues in the CDR3. The chain's CDR3 is CASSSDRGVMNTEAFF. In DNA, the CDR3 is TGCGCCAGCAGCTCCGACAGGGGTGTCATGAACACTGAAGCTTTCTTT.

This chain uses TRBV28 with TRBJ1-2, with D unclear. Germline values: CDR1 MDHEN, CDR2 SYDVKM. With 4 bases removed from V and 6 bases from J, the gap between germline ends came to 15 bases. CDR3 length equals 14 residues. The CDR3 DNA reads TGTGCCAGCAGTTCGGAACCCAGGCTTAATGGCTACACCTTC. Its protein is CASSSEPRLNGYTF.

The chain joins TRBV4-2 to TRBJ1-4; D unclear. Germline CDR1 reads LGHNA; CDR2 reads YNFKEQ. Trimming removed 0 bases at V and 8 bases at J, with 16 bases between. The CDR3 runs to 16 residues. CDR3 bases: TGTGCCAGCAGCCAAGAAGGTGACCGCCAGCCGGAAAAACTGTTTTTT. Its protein product is CASSQEGDRQPEKLFF.

This clone appeared once. The chain has TRBV11-2 and TRBJ1-1; D is unclear. The CDR3 has 13 amino acids. Germline lookup yields CDR1 SGHAT and CDR2 FQNNGV. The ends were cut back, 5 bases at V and 0 bases at J, with 7 bases in the middle. In DNA, the CDR3 is TGTGCCAGCAGCCCCCAGGTGAACACTGAAGCTTTCTTT. Its translation: CASSPQVNTEAFF.

This clone was seen once. DNA of the CDR3: TGCGCCAGCAGTGAGGGGCTAGTTCAGGGGACCCAGTACTTC. It specifies CASSEGLVQGTQYF. This chain uses TRBV10-2 with TRBJ2-5; D is perhaps TRBD1 (5 bases). V was trimmed by 2 bases and J by 7 bases, leaving 14 bases between them. The V gene's germline CDR1 is WSHSY and CDR2 SAAADI. The CDR3 is 14 amino acids.

The chain combines TRBV28 with TRBJ1-5; TRBD1 agrees at 9 bases. CDR3 length equals 19 residues. V trimming: 4 bases; J trimming: 0 bases; junction bases outside the gene matches: 13. Germline lookup yields CDR1 MDHEN and CDR2 SYDVKM. CDR3: CASSSSAGTGPYSNQPQHF. The CDR3 DNA sequence: TGTGCCAGCAGTTCCTCAGCCGGGACAGGGCCGTATAGCAATCAGCCCCAGCATTTT.

The J gene is TRBJ2-7, the V gene TRBV29-1; D remains unclear. The V end lost 3 bases, the J end lost 3 bases, and 12 bases lay between the germline ends. The CDR3 covers 13 residues. Germline V gene data show CDR1 as SQVTM and CDR2 as ANQGSEA. The CDR3 loop reads CSVEDTEYYEQYF. The CDR3 DNA sequence: TGCAGCGTTGAGGATACAGAGTACTACGAGCAGTACTTC.